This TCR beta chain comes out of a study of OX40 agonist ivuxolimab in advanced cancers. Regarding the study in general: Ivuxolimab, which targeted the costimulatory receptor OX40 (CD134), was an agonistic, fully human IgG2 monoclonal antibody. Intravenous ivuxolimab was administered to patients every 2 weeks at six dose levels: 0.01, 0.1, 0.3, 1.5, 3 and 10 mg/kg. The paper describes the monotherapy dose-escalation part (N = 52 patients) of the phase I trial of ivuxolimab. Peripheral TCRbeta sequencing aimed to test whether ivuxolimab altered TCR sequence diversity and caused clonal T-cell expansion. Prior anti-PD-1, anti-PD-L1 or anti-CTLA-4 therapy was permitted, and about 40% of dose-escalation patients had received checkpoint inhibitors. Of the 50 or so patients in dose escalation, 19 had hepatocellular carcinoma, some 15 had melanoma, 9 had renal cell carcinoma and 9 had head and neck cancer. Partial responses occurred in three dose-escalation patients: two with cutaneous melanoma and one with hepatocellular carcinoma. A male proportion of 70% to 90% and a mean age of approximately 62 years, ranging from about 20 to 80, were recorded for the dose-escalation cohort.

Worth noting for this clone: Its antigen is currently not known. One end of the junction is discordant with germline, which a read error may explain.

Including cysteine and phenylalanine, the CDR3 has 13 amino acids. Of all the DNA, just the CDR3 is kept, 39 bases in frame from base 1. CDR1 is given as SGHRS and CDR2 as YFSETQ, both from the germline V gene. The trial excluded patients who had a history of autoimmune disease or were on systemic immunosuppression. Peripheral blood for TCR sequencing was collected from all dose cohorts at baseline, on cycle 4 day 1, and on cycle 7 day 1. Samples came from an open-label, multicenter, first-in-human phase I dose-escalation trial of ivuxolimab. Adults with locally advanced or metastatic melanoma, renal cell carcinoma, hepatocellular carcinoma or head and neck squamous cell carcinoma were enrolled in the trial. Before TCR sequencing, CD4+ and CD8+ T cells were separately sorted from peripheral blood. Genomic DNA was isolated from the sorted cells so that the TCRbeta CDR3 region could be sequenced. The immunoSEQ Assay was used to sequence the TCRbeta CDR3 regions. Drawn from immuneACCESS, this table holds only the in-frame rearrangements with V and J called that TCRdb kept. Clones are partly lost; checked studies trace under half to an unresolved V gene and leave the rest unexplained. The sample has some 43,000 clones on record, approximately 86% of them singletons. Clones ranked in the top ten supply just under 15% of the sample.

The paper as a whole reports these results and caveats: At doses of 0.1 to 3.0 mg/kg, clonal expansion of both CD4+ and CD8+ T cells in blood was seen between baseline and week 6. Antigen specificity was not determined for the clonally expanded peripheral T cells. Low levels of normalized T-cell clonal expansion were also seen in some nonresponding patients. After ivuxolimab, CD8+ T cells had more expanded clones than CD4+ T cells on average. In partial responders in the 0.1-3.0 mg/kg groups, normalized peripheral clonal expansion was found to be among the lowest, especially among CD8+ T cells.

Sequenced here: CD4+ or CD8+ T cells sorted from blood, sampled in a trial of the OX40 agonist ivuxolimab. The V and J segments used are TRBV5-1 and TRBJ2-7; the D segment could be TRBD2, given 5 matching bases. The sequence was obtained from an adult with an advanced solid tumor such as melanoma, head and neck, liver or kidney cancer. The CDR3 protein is CASSSPGYYEQYF. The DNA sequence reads TGTGCCAGCAGCTCTCCGGGGTATTACGAGCAGTACTTC.